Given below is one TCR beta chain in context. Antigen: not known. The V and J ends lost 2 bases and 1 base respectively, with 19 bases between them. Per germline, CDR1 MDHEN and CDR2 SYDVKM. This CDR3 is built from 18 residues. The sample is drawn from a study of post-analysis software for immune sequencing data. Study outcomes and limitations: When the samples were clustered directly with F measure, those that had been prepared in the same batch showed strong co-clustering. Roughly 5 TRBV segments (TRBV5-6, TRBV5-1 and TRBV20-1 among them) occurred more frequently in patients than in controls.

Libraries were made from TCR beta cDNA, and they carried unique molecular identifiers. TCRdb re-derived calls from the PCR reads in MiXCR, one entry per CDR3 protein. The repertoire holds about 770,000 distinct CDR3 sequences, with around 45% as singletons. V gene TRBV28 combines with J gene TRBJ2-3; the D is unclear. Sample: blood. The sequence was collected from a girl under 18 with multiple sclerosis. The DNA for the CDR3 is TGTGCCAGCAGTTTAGATTTCTTGGAGAGGACCGGCACAGATACGCAGTATTTT. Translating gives CASSLDFLERTGTDTQYF.